Each of the 21 T cell receptor beta chains below was sequenced from the same sample in a study of cytomegalovirus exposure and HLA in healthy donors. Use of 60 Vbeta and 13 Jbeta primers characterized the PCR. Clones were sequenced by immunoSEQ multiplex PCR, and TCRdb holds only the in-frame ones, with some missing. The table shows roughly 160,000 clones, with around 80% occurring only once. The sample was PBMCs. Receptor source: a woman between 40 and 55 years old in good health and CMV-seropositive.

This clone has only one observation. This chain joins TRBV28 and TRBJ2-1; TRBD2 matches 12 bases. The CDR3 sequence is 15 residues long. With V trimmed by 6 bases and J by 10 bases, 10 bases remained unmatched. Germline V CDR1 and CDR2: MDHEN, SYDVKM. Here the CDR3 DNA reads TGTGCCAGCAGGCGATCTAGCGGGAGGGCTATAGAGCAGTTCTTC. Protein product: CASRRSSGRAIEQFF.

CDR3 loop: CASSVRSGDVSYNEQFF. The CDR3 DNA follows: TGTGCCAGCAGTGTCCGTAGCGGGGACGTTTCTTACAATGAGCAGTTCTTC. The rearrangement links TRBV6-1 to TRBJ2-1; 8 positions agree with TRBD2. This CDR3 comprises 17 residues. Germline trimming cut 4 bases from V and 4 bases from J; bases unmatched to any gene: 12. Germline-derived CDR1 and CDR2 are MNHNS and SASEGT.

This clone was counted only a few times. The J gene is TRBJ1-2, the V gene TRBV5-6, with 7 bases aligning to TRBD1. The germline CDR1 and CDR2 sequences are SGHDT and YYEEEE. The junction had 21 bases not matched to a gene; V was cut back by 8 bases and J by 8 bases. This CDR3 is 16 amino acids long. The DNA of the CDR3 is TGTGCCAGTGTCCTCCGGGACAGCTATGCTCTCTGGGGCTACACCTTC. Translation gives CASVLRDSYALWGYTF. The full variable domain, in which reference TRBV5-6 and TRBJ1-2 provide the parts outside the CDR3, is DAGVTQSPTHLIKTRGQQVTLRCSPKSGHDTVSWYQQALGQGPQFIFQYYEEEERQRGNFPDRFSGHQFPNYSSELNVNALLLGDSALYLCASVLRDSYALWGYTFGSGTRLTVV.

This chain links TRBV27 with TRBJ2-2; TRBD2 matches at 9 bases. Germline V CDR1 and CDR2: MNHEY, SMNVEV (reference sequence). The length of the CDR3 is 21 residues. After removal of 4 bases from V and 0 bases from J, the junction contained 18 bases not matched to a gene. CDR3 coding DNA: TGTGCCAGCAGTTCGGTCGGGCAAATGTGGACTAGCGCTTCGAACACCGGGGAGCTGTTTTTT. Amino acid sequence: CASSSVGQMWTSASNTGELFF.

The chain joins TRBV15 to TRBJ1-6; tentatively, D is TRBD1 (5 bases). Trimming cost V 5 bases and J 7 bases, with 15 bases left between them. Looked up from germline, CDR1 is LNHNV and CDR2 is YYDKDF (reference sequence). The CDR3 is 15 residues long. CDR3 loop: CATSLAGPPNSPLHF. The CDR3 DNA follows: TGTGCCACCAGCTTAGCGGGACCTCCGAATTCACCCCTCCACTTT.

With respect to this clone: The junction shows a germline mismatch at one end, possibly a read error. J is TRBJ2-5 and V is TRBV7-9; 8 bases fit TRBD2. The CDR3 sequence is 18 residues long. Germline V gives CDR1 SEHNR, CDR2 FQNEAQ (reference sequence). CDR3 DNA sequence: TGTTCCAGCAGCTCCACCCGCGAGCTTGCGGGAGGCCGAGAGACCCAGTACTTC. Translating it yields CSSSSTRELAGGRETQYF.

The chain has TRBV5-5 and TRBJ2-2; D is possibly TRBD2 (8 bases). Germline assignment: CDR1 SGHKS and CDR2 YYEKEE (reference sequence). V lost 6 bases and J 4 bases, leaving 19 bases between the germline ends. CDR3 length equals 16 residues. The CDR3 loop reads CASNPREGAGTGELFF. CDR3 coding DNA: TGTGCCAGCAACCCCCGGGAGGGGGCGGGCACCGGGGAGCTGTTTTTT.

This clone was observed a handful of times. The CDR3 nucleotides read TGTGCCAGCAGCTTTGCTCAAACCCCCTGGGTAGCGGGAGGTCCCTACGAGCAGTACTTC. Amino acid sequence: CASSFAQTPWVAGGPYEQYF. The genes are TRBV12-1 and TRBJ2-7; TRBD2 was called by the table and not checked on the DNA. TRBV12-1 is assigned pseudogene status. CDR3 length equals 20 residues.

As DNA, the CDR3 is TGTGCCAGCAGTGTACGGGAGGCCCGGGGAGATACGCAGTATTTT. Translating gives CASSVREARGDTQYF. The rearrangement joins TRBV6-1 to TRBJ2-3; 7 nucleotides line up with TRBD2. CDR1 and CDR2 from the germline V gene are MNHNS and SASEGT. V lost 4 bases and J lost 5; bases outside the gene matches: 9. This CDR3 spans 15 amino acids.

This clone was seen more than once but under ten times. Written as DNA, the CDR3 is TGTGCCAGCAGCCCCTCTGGGGCCGAGCAGTACTTC. It translates to CASSPSGAEQYF. This chain links TRBV7-9 with TRBJ2-7, with TRBD1 as a possible D gene (5 bases). Germline V lookup: CDR1 SEHNR, CDR2 FQNEAQ (reference sequence). V lost 5 bases, J lost 6 bases, and 11 bases lay in between. The CDR3 runs to 12 residues.

This sequence joins TRBV7-9 and TRBJ1-3; D may be TRBD1 (6 bases). Trimming left V 8 bases short and J 2 bases short, with 13 bases between. The CDR3 length is 14 residues. From germline, CDR1 is SEHNR and CDR2 FQNEAQ (reference sequence). The CDR3 DNA reads as TGTGCCAGCTTACGGGGGGGCCCTGGAAACACCATATATTTT. It encodes CASLRGGPGNTIYF.

This clone was observed a single time. The J gene is TRBJ2-1, the V gene TRBV27; 8 bases agree with TRBD1. Germline assignment: CDR1 MNHEY and CDR2 SMNVEV (reference sequence). The CDR3 runs 17 residues. J gave up 7 bases and V 5 bases, and 16 bases lay outside the gene matches. CDR3 residues: CASSPDRGQPGVNEQFF. CDR3 sequence (DNA): TGTGCCAGCAGTCCAGACAGGGGCCAACCCGGGGTTAATGAGCAGTTCTTC.

V and J are TRBV28 and TRBJ2-6; D not resolved. Trimming shortened V by 5 bases and J by 4 bases, and 9 bases separated the two germline ends. Germline lookup yields CDR1 MDHEN and CDR2 SYDVKM. The CDR3 spans 14 residues. The CDR3, as DNA: TGTGCCAGCAGTAAACTCCCGGGGGCCAACGTCCTGACTTTC. It is translated as CASSKLPGANVLTF.

This sequence joins TRBV11-1 and TRBJ2-7; TRBD1 aligns across 8 bases. The CDR3 is made up of 13 amino acids. Trimming removed 3 bases from V and 6 bases from J; junction bases left unmatched: 4. The germline gives CDR1 SGHAT, CDR2 FQDESV (reference sequence). This CDR3 reads CASSLDRAREQYF. In DNA, the CDR3 is TGTGCCAGCAGCTTGGACAGGGCCCGCGAGCAGTACTTC.

The chain joins TRBV6-1 to TRBJ2-1; D may be TRBD1 (6 bases). From germline, CDR1 is MNHNS and CDR2 SASEGT. Trimming removed 5 bases at V and 7 bases at J, with 12 bases between. This CDR3 spans 13 amino acids. The CDR3 region has the DNA TGTGCCAGCAGTAACGGACAGAGGAATGAGCAGTTCTTC. Amino acid sequence: CASSNGQRNEQFF.

The rearrangement joins TRBV28 to TRBJ1-5; D unresolved. Trimming stripped 5 bases from V and 7 bases from J, with 9 bases between. This CDR3 is 12 amino acids long. The germline CDR1 and CDR2 sequences are MDHEN and SYDVKM. DNA of the CDR3: TGTGCCAGCAGTACGAACTACCAGCCCCAGCATTTT. It yields the protein CASSTNYQPQHF.

This clone was counted a single time. The rearrangement joins TRBV7-9 to TRBJ2-1, with TRBD2 matching over 9 bases. This CDR3 region has 16 residues. Germline CDR1 reads SEHNR; CDR2 reads FQNEAQ (reference sequence). J was trimmed by 1 base and V by 5 bases; bases with no gene match: 6. CDR3 sequence: CASSPPSGISYNEQFF. CDR3 DNA: TGTGCCAGCAGCCCCCCTAGCGGGATTTCCTACAATGAGCAGTTCTTC.

The chain is built from TRBV19 and TRBJ1-5; D perhaps matches TRBD1 (5 bases). Trimming pared 9 bases from V and 0 bases from J, leaving 12 bases between. This CDR3 has 14 amino acids. The germline V gene has CDR1 LNHDA and CDR2 SQIVND (reference sequence). CDR3 amino acids: CASGRTSSNQPQHF. CDR3 DNA sequence: TGTGCCAGCGGGAGGACAAGTAGCAATCAGCCCCAGCATTTT.

The chain carries TRBV4-1 and TRBJ2-5, with 7 bases matching TRBD1. CDR1 is MGHRA and CDR2 is YSYEKL in the germline V gene. The CDR3 sequence is 16 residues long. V lost 1 base to trimming and J lost 5 bases; unmatched junction nucleotides: 10. Here the CDR3 reads CASSQGETGSEETQYF. DNA of the CDR3: TGCGCCAGCAGCCAAGGGGAGACAGGGTCCGAGGAGACCCAGTACTTC.

The chain links TRBV2 to TRBJ1-4, with 10 bases matching TRBD1. The germline V gene encodes CDR1 SNHLY and CDR2 FYNNEI. The V gene end was trimmed by 3 bases and the J gene end by 8 bases; junction bases not matched to a gene: 15. The CDR3 length is 18 residues. CDR3 nucleotide sequence: TGTGCCAGCAGTGAGGTCGACAGGGGGCGCGGAAAACGAGAAAAACTGTTTTTT. Its protein product is CASSEVDRGRGKREKLFF.

V and J are TRBV7-8 and TRBJ2-5; 12 positions agree with TRBD2. Per the germline V gene, CDR1 is SGHVS and CDR2 is FQNEAQ. CDR3 length equals 17 residues. The trim removed 1 base at V and 8 bases at J, leaving 11 bases unmatched. The DNA of the CDR3 is TGTGCCAGCAGCTTAGGGCGGACTAGCGGGACCCTGCGTACCCAGTACTTC. This gives the protein CASSLGRTSGTLRTQYF.